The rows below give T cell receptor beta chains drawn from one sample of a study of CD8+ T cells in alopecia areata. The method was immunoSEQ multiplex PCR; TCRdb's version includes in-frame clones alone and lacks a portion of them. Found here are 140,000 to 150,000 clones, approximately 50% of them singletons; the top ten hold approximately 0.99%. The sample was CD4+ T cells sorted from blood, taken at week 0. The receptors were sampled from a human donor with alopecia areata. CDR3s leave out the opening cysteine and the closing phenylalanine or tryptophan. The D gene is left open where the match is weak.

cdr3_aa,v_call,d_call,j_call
ASSRLGYGYT,TRBV11-2,.,TRBJ1-2
SVEDSPGQAAF,TRBV29-1,.,TRBJ1-1
AWFRQNTEAF,TRBV30,.,TRBJ1-1
ASILRDRGAAEAF,TRBV28,TRBD1,TRBJ1-1
ASSPTLGVNNQPQH,TRBV18,.,TRBJ1-5
ASSPETSGASGTQY,TRBV7-9,TRBD2,TRBJ2-5
ASSAGAPLYEQY,TRBV11-2,.,TRBJ2-7
ASSARTGTNYGYT,TRBV5-1,TRBD1,TRBJ1-2
ATGTGNTIY,TRBV6-1,.,TRBJ1-3
AWRQGTGHGYT,TRBV30,TRBD1,TRBJ1-2
ASSPGANYGYT,TRBV6-5,.,TRBJ1-2
SVGTGTGGSGANVLT,TRBV29-1,TRBD1,TRBJ2-6
ASSYGQGASEAF,TRBV6-6,TRBD1,TRBJ1-1
ASSPTSGRMKTQY,TRBV18,TRBD2,TRBJ2-5
ASSGGLTPSYNEQF,TRBV30,TRBD2,TRBJ2-1
ASSMLASTGELF,TRBV19,.,TRBJ2-2
AWSLEWRRSGNTIY,TRBV30,.,TRBJ1-3